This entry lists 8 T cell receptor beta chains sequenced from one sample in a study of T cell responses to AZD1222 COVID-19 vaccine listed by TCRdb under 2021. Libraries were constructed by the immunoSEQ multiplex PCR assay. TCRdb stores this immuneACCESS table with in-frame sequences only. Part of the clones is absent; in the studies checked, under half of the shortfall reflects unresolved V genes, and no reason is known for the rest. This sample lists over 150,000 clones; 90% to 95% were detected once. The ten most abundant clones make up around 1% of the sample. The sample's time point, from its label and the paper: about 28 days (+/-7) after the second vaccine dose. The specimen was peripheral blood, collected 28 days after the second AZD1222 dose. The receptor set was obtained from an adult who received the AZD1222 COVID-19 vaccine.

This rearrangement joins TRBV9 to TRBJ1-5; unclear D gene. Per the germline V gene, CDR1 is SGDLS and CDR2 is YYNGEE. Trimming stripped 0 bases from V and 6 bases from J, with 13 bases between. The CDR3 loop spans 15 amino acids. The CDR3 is CASSVGGGVRQPQHF. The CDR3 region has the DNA TGTGCCAGCAGCGTAGGAGGCGGCGTTCGTCAGCCCCAGCATTTT.

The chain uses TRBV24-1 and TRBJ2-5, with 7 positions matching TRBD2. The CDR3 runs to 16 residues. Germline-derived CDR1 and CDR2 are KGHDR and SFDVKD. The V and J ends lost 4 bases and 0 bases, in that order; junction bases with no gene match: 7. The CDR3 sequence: CATSDPRRENQETQYF. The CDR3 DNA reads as TGTGCCACCAGTGACCCGCGGCGGGAGAACCAAGAGACCCAGTACTTC.

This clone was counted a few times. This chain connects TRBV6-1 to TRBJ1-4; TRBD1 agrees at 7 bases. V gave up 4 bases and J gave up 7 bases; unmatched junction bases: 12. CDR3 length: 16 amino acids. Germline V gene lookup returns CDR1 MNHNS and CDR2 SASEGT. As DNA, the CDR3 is TGTGCCAGCAGTGCTTGGGGCCCAGGGGGGCCTGAAAAACTGTTTTTT. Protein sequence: CASSAWGPGGPEKLFF.

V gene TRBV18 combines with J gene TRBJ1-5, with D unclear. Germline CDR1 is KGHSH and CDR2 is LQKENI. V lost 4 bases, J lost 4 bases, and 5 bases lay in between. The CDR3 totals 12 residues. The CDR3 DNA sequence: TGTGCCAGCTCACAGGAAAATCAGCCCCAGCATTTT. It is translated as CASSQENQPQHF.

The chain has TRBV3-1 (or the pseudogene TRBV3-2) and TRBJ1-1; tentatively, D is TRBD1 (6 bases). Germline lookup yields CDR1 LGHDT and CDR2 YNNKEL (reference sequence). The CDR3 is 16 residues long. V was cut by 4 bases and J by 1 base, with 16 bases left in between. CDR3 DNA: TGTGCCAGCAGCCCGACGGGGGCGAGGACGAACACTGAAGCTTTCTTT. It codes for CASSPTGARTNTEAFF.

CDR3 in amino acids: CATSTTGDSYEQYF. DNA for the CDR3: TGTGCCACCAGCACTACAGGAGACTCCTACGAGCAGTACTTC. This chain joins TRBV15 and TRBJ2-7; perhaps TRBD1 as D (5 bases). Germline V gene data show CDR1 as LNHNV and CDR2 as YYDKDF (reference sequence). Trimming left V 4 bases short and J 0 bases short, with 10 bases between. The CDR3 has 14 residues.

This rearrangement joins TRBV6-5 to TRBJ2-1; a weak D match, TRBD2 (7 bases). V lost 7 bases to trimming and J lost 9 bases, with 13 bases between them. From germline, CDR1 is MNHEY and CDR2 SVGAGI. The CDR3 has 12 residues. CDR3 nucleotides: TGTGCCAGCACCCCTAGGGGGGGTGAGCAGTTCTTC. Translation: CASTPRGGEQFF.

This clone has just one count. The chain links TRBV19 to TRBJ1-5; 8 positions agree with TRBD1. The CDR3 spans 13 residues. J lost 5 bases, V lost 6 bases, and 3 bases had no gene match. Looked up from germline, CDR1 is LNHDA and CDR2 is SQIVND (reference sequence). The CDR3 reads CASSNRGYQPQHF. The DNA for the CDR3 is TGTGCCAGTAGCAACAGGGGGTATCAGCCCCAGCATTTT.